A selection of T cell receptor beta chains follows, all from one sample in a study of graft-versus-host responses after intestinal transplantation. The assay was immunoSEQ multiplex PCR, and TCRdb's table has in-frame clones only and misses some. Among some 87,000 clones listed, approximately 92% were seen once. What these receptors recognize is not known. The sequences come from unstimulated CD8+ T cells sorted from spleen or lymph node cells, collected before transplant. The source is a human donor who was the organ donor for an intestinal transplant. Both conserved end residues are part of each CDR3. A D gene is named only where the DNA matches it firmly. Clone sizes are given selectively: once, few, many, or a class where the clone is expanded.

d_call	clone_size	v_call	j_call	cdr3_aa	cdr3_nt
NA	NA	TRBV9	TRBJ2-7	CASSVEPGTYGYEQYF	TGTGCCAGCAGCGTGGAACCCGGGACTTACGGCTACGAGCAGTACTTC
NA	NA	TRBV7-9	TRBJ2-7	CASSITGHEEQYF	TGTGCCAGCAGCATCACAGGGCACGAGGAGCAGTACTTC
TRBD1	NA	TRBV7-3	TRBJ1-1	CASSLGTGNTEAFF	TGTGCCAGCAGCTTAGGGACAGGAAACACTGAAGCTTTCTTT
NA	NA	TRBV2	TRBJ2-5	CASSDPSGTQYF	TGTGCCAGCAGTGACCCGAGCGGGACCCAGTACTTC
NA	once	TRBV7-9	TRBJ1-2	CASSLWGGYGYTF	TGTGCCAGCAGCTTATGGGGGGGTTATGGCTACACCTTC
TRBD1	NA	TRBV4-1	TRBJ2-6	CASSQDRGPGANVLTF	TGCGCCAGCAGCCAAGACAGGGGGCCCGGGGCCAACGTCCTGACTTTC
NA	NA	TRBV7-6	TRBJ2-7	CASSQGLGEQYF	TGTGCCAGCAGCCAAGGCCTAGGCGAGCAGTACTTC
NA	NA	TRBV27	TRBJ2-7	CASSLSGRGIPYEQYF	TGTGCCAGCAGTTTATCGGGCAGGGGTATACCCTACGAGCAGTACTTC
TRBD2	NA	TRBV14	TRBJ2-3	CASSQEWGLGATDTQYF	TGTGCCAGCAGCCAAGAGTGGGGACTAGGGGCCACAGATACGCAGTATTTT
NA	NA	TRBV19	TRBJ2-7	CASSPPGYEQYF	TGTGCCAGTAGCCCCCCGGGGTACGAGCAGTACTTC
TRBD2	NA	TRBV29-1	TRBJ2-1	CSGVGLAGGYYNEQFF	TGCAGCGGGGTAGGACTAGCGGGAGGTTACTACAATGAGCAGTTCTTC
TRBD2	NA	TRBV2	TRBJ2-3	CASCLTRDYIIKDTDTQYF	TGTGCCAGCTGTCTGACCCGGGACTACATCATCAAAGACACAGATACGCAGTATTTT
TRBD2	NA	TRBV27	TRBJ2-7	CASSLSPLGAGAYHEQYF	TGTGCCAGCAGTTTATCGCCACTCGGAGCGGGAGCATACCACGAGCAGTACTTC
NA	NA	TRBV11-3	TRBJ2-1	CASSLDRGRFDEQFF	TGTGCCAGCAGCTTAGACAGGGGAAGATTCGATGAGCAGTTCTTC
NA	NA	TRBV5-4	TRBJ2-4	CATKGVAKNIQYF	TGTGCCACCAAGGGGGTAGCCAAAAACATTCAGTACTTC
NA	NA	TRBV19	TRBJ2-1	CASSPYYRGTEQEQFF	TGTGCCAGTAGCCCGTATTACCGCGGGACAGAACAAGAGCAGTTCTTC
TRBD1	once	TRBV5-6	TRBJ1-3	CASGSYRGPGNTIYF	TGTGCCAGCGGCTCCTACAGGGGGCCTGGAAACACCATATATTTT
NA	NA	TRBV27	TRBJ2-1	CASSLISQRLVNEQFF	TGTGCCAGCAGTTTAATTTCGCAGCGGCTGGTCAATGAGCAGTTCTTC
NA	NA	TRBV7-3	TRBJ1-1	CASSSEAGTEAFF	TGTGCCAGCAGTTCCGAAGCTGGTACTGAAGCTTTCTTT
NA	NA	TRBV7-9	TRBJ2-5	CASTHLALNTGRGAETQYF	TGTGCCAGCACCCACTTAGCTTTAAATACAGGGCGAGGTGCGGAGACCCAGTACTTC
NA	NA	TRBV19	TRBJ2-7	CASTPSGQPPEQYF	TGTGCCAGTACCCCAAGCGGGCAACCCCCCGAGCAGTACTTC
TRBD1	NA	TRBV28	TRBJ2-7	CASSFRDRGHEQYF	TGTGCCAGCAGTTTTCGGGACAGGGGCCACGAGCAGTACTTC
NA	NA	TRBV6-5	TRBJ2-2	CASSYQGFGELFF	TGTGCCAGCAGTTACCAGGGATTCGGGGAGCTGTTTTTT
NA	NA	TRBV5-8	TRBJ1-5	CASSLGTVSNQPQHF	TGTGCCAGCAGCTTGGGAACTGTAAGCAATCAGCCCCAGCATTTT
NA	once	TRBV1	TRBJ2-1	CTSSQVSRTSGDQSSYNEQFF	TGCACCAGCAGCCAAGTGTCCCGGACTAGCGGGGATCAAAGCTCCTACAATGAGCAGTTCTTC
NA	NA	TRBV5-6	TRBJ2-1	CASSQQGEQFF	TGTGCCAGCAGCCAGCAGGGCGAGCAGTTCTTC
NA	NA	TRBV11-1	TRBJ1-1	CASSQSEGYTEAFF	TGTGCCAGCAGCCAGTCGGAGGGGTACACTGAAGCTTTCTTT
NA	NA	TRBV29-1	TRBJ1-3	CTSHERIWDTIYF	TGCACCTCCCACGAGCGGATCTGGGACACCATATATTTT
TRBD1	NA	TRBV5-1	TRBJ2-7	CASSLGTGGYEQYF	TGCGCCAGCAGCTTGGGGACAGGGGGCTACGAGCAGTACTTC
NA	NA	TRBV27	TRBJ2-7	CASSSVEGDYEQYF	TGTGCCAGCAGTTCAGTCGAAGGGGACTACGAGCAGTACTTC
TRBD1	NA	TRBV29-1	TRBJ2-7	CSVERTGGGEQYF	TGCAGCGTTGAAAGGACAGGAGGCGGTGAGCAGTACTTC
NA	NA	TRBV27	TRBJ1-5	CASSFGRGQPQHF	TGTGCCAGCAGTTTCGGACGGGGTCAGCCCCAGCATTTT
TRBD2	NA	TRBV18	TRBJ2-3	CASSSRVAGGTDTQYF	TGTGCCAGCTCATCAAGGGTAGCGGGAGGAACAGATACGCAGTATTTT
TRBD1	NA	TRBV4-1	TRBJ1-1	CASSQSPGQGSPQF	TGCGCCAGCAGCCAATCGCCGGGACAGGGGTCCCCCCAGTTT
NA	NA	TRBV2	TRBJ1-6	CASSGTENSPLHF	TGTGCCAGCAGTGGGACAGAGAATTCACCCCTCCACTTT
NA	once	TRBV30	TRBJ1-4	CAWSVRGINEKLFF	TGTGCCTGGAGTGTAAGGGGAATAAATGAAAAACTGTTTTTT
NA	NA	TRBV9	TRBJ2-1	CASSVGQGSYNEQFF	TGTGCCAGCAGCGTAGGTCAGGGTTCCTACAATGAGCAGTTCTTC
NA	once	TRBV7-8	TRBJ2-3	CASSLAGGTDTQYF	TGTGCCAGCAGCTTAGCGGGAGGCACAGATACGCAGTATTTT
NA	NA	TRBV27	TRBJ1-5	CASSLVGANQPQHF	TGTGCCAGCAGTTTGGTGGGGGCGAATCAGCCCCAGCATTTT
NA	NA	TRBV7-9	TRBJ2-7	CASSPTDTVTHYEQYF	TGTGCCAGCAGCCCCACGGATACAGTTACCCACTACGAGCAGTACTTC
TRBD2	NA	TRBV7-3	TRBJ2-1	CASSTTSGGDNEQFF	TGTGCCAGCAGCACTACTAGCGGGGGGGACAATGAGCAGTTCTTC
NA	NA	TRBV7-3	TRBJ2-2	CASSWGGPGELFF	TGTGCCAGCAGCTGGGGGGGGCCCGGGGAGCTGTTTTTT
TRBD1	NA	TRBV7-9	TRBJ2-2	CASSQTPDRVGIGELFF	TGTGCCAGCAGCCAAACCCCGGACAGGGTGGGAATCGGGGAGCTGTTTTTT
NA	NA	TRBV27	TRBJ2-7	CASSFSAGRRTYEQYF	TGTGCCAGCAGTTTCTCCGCCGGGAGAAGAACCTACGAGCAGTACTTC
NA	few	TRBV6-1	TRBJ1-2	CASSEGGRGYEGYTF	TGTGCCAGCAGTGAAGGGGGAAGGGGGTATGAGGGCTACACCTTC